This T cell receptor beta chain came from a study of PD-L1 blockade in urothelial cancer. Overall study: Blood drawn 3 weeks (second dose) and 6 weeks after treatment start was analyzed.

Clones were sequenced by immunoSEQ multiplex PCR, and TCRdb holds only the in-frame ones, with some missing. The data hold about 120,000 clones, with around 89% observed a single time. Germline V gene data show CDR1 as SGHNT and CDR2 as YYREEE (reference sequence). This CDR3 comprises 15 residues. After removal of 0 bases from V and 3 bases from J, the junction contained 4 bases not matched to a gene. The time point: peripheral blood 6 weeks after treatment start. The source material was PBMCs, sampled around atezolizumab (anti-PD-L1) treatment. The clonotype comes from a man aged 60 to 75 with urothelial cancer. This chain joins TRBV5-4 and TRBJ2-7, with 9 bases matching TRBD1. For the CDR3, the DNA is TGTGCCAGCAGCTTGGCCGGGACAGGGCACTACGAGCAGTACTTC. It encodes CASSLAGTGHYEQYF.